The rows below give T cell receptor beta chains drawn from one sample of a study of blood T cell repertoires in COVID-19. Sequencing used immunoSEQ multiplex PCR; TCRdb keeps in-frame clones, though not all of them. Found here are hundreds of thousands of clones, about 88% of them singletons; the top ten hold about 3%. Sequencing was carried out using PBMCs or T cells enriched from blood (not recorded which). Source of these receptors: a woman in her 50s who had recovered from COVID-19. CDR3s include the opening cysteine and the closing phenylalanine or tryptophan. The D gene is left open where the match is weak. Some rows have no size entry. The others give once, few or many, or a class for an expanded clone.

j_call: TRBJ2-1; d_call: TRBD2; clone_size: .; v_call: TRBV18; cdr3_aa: CASSPGLAGSYNEQFF; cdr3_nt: TGTGCCAGCTCACCGGGACTAGCGGGGTCCTACAATGAGCAGTTCTTC
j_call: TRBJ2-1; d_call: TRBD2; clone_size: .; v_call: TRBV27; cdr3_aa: CATQDLAGTYNEQFF; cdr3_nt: TGTGCCACGCAAGATTTAGCGGGAACCTACAATGAGCAGTTCTTC
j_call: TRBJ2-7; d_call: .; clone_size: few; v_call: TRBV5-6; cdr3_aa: CASSPLVGASYEQYF; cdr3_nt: TGTGCCAGCAGCCCCCTAGTTGGGGCCTCCTACGAGCAGTACTTC
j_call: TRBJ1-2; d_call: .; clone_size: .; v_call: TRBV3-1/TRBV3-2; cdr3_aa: CASSPFPSHYGYTF; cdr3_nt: TGTGCCAGCAGCCCCTTCCCGTCCCACTATGGCTACACCTTC
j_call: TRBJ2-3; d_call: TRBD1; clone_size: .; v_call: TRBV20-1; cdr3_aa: CSGLQGDTQYF; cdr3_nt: TGCAGTGGCCTACAGGGGGATACGCAGTATTTT
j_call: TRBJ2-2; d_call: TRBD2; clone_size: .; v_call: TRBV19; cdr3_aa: CASSIELVAGNRANTGELFF; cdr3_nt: TGTGCCAGTAGTATAGAGCTCGTAGCGGGAAACCGCGCGAACACCGGGGAGCTGTTTTTT
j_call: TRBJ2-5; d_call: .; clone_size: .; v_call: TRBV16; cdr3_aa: CASSLSVVQETQYF; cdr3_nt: TGTGCCAGCAGCCTTTCGGTGGTGCAAGAGACCCAGTACTTC
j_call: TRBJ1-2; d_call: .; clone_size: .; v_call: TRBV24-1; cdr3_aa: CATSGDRGGTYGYTF; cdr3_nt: TGTGCCACCAGTGGAGACCGGGGGGGCACATATGGCTACACCTTC
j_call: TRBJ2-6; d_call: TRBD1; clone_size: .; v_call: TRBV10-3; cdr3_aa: CAISGQGAVSGANVLTF; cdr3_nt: TGTGCCATCAGTGGGCAGGGGGCGGTAAGTGGGGCCAACGTCCTGACTTTC
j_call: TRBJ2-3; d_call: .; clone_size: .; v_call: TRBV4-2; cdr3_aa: CASSQGTKRDMATDTQYF; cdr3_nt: TGTGCCAGCAGCCAAGGTACCAAGCGGGACATGGCAACAGATACGCAGTATTTT
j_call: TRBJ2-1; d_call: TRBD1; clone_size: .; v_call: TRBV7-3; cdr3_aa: CASSLRQGANEQFF; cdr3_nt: TGTGCCAGCAGCTTGAGACAGGGGGCAAATGAGCAGTTCTTC
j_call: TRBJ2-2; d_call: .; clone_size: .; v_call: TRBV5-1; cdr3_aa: CASSLTGIYNTGELFF; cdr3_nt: TGCGCCAGCAGCTTGACAGGGATTTACAACACCGGGGAGCTGTTTTTT
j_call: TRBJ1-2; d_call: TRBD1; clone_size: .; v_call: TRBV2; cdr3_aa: CASSRTGGYGYTF; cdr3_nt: TGTGCCAGCAGTAGGACAGGGGGATATGGCTACACCTTC
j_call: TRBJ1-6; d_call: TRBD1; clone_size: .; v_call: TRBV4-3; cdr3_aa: CASSQDWGTENSPLHF; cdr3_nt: TGCGCCAGCAGCCAAGATTGGGGGACAGAAAATTCACCCCTCCACTTT
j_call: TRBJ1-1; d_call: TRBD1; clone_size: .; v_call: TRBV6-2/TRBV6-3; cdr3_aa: CASSYSTGSLRTEAFF; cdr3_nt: TGTGCCAGCAGTTACTCGACAGGGTCTTTGAGGACTGAAGCTTTCTTT
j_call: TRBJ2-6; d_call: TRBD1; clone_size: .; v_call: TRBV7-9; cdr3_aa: CASSLGDRVAGANVLTF; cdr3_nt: TGTGCCAGCAGCTTAGGGGACAGGGTGGCGGGGGCCAACGTCCTGACTTTC
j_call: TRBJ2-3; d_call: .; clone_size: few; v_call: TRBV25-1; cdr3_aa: CASSRGYTDTQYF; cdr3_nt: TGTGCCAGCAGTCGGGGATATACAGATACGCAGTATTTT
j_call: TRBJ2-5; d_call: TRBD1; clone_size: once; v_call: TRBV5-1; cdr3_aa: CASSPEGAEETQYF; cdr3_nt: TGCGCCAGCAGCCCCGAGGGGGCGGAAGAGACCCAGTACTTC
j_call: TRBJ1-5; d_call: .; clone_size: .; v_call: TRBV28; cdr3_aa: CASSPLRQPQHF; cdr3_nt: TGTGCCAGCAGTCCTCTGAGGCAGCCCCAGCATTTT
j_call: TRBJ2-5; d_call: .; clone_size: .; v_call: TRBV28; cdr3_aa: CASSSGREAGTQYF; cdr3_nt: TGTGCCAGCAGTTCGGGTAGGGAGGCGGGGACCCAGTACTTC
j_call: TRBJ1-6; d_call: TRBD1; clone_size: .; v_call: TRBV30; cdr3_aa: CAWNRDRDSPLHF; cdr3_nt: TGTGCCTGGAATAGGGACAGGGATTCACCCCTCCACTTT
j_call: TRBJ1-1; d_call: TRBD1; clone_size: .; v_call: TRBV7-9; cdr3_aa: CASSSLTGSDTEAFF; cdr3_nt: TGTGCCAGCAGCTCCCTGACAGGGTCGGACACTGAAGCTTTCTTT
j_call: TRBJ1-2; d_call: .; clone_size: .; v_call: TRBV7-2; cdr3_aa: CASSLSPGANYGYTF; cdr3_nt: TGTGCCAGCAGCTTATCCCCCGGGGCTAACTATGGCTACACCTTC
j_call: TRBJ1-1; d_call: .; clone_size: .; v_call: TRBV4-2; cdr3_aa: CASSPGTQGRMYDTEAFF; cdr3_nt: TGTGCCAGCAGCCCGGGAACTCAGGGGCGCATGTATGACACTGAAGCTTTCTTT
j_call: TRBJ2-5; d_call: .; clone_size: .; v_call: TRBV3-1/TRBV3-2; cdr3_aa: CASSRTDSTQYF; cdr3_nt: TGTGCCAGCAGCCGGACTGACTCAACCCAGTACTTC
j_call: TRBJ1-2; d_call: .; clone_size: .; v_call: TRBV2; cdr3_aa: CASSTDSESYGYTF; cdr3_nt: TGTGCCAGCAGTACCGACAGCGAATCCTATGGCTACACCTTC
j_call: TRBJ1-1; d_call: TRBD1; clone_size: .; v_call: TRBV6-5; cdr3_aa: CASRTGTERTEAFF; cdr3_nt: TGTGCCAGCAGAACCGGGACAGAAAGGACTGAAGCTTTCTTT
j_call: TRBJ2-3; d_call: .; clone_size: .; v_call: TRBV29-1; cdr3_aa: CSVQGSPKSTDTQYF; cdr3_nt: TGCAGCGTTCAAGGATCTCCTAAGAGCACAGATACGCAGTATTTT
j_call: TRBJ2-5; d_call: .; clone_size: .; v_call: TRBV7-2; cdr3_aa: CASSPRGPGAQETQYF; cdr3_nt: TGTGCCAGCAGCCCAAGGGGTCCGGGTGCACAAGAGACCCAGTACTTC
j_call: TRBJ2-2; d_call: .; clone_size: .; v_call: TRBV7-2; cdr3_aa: CASSKGFQTGELFF; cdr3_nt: TGTGCCAGCAGCAAGGGGTTTCAGACCGGGGAGCTGTTTTTT
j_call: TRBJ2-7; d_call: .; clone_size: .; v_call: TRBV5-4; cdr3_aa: CASSLMIASGEQYF; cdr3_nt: TGTGCCAGCAGCTTGATGATAGCGTCCGGGGAGCAGTACTTC
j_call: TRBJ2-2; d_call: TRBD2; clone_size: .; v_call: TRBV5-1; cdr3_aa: CASSTGLVAGELFF; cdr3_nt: TGCGCCAGCAGCACAGGACTAGTGGCCGGGGAGCTGTTTTTT
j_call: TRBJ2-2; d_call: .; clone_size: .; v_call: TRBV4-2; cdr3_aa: CASSQVNGMNTGELFF; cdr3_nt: TGTGCCAGCAGCCAAGTGAACGGGATGAACACCGGGGAGCTGTTTTTT
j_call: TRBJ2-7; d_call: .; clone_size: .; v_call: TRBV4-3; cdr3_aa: CASSQGARGVGEQYF; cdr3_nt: TGCGCCAGCAGCCAAGGAGCGCGGGGAGTCGGGGAGCAGTACTTC
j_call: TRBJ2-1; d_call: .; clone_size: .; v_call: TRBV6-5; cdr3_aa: CASSYVIGSAENEQFF; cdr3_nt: TGTGCCAGCAGTTATGTGATCGGGTCGGCCGAGAATGAGCAGTTCTTC
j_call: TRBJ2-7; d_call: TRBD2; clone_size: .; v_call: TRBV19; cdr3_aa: CASSVSGAYEQYF; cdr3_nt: TGTGCCAGTAGTGTAAGCGGGGCCTACGAGCAGTACTTC
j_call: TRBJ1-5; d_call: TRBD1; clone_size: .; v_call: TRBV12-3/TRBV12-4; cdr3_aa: CASSWGDRRKHF; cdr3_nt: TGTGCCAGCAGTTGGGGGGACAGGCGAAAGCATTTT
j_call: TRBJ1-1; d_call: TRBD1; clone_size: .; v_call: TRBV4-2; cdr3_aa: CASSQDRGREAFF; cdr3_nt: TGTGCCAGCAGCCAAGACAGGGGGCGGGAAGCTTTCTTT
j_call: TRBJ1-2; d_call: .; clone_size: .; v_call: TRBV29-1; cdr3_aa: CSVSGYTF; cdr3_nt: TGCAGCGTCTCTGGCTACACCTTC
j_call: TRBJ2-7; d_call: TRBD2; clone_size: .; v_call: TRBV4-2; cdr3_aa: CASSQEVAGLNEQYF; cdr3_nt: TGTGCCAGCAGCCAAGAAGTAGCGGGTTTAAACGAGCAGTACTTC
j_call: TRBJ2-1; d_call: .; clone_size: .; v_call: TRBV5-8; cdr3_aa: CASTIVNSRQFF; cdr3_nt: TGTGCCAGCACCATCGTAAATAGCAGGCAGTTCTTC
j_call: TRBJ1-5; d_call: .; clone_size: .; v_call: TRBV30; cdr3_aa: CAWSVPRGGSNQPQHF; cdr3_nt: TGTGCCTGGAGTGTACCCAGGGGTGGTAGCAATCAGCCCCAGCATTTT